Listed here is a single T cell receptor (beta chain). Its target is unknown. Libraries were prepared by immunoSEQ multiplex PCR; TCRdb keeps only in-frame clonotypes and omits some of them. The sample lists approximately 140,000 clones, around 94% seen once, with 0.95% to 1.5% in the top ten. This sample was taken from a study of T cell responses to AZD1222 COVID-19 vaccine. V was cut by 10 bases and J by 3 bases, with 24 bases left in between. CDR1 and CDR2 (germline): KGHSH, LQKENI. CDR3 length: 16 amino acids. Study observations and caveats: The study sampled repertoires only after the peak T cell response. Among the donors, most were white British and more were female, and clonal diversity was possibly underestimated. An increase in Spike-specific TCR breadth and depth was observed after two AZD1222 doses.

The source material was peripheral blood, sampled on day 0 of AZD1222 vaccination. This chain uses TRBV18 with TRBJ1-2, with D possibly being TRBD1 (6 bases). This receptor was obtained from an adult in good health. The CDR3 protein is CATAFRRGGEDYGYTF. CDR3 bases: TGTGCCACCGCCTTCCGAAGGGGGGGTGAAGACTATGGCTACACCTTC. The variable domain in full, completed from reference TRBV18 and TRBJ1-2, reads NAGVMQNPRHLVRRRGQEARLRCSPMKGHSHVYWYRQLPEEGLKFMVYLQKENIIDESGMPKERFSAEFPKEGPSILRIQQVVRGDSAAYFCATAFRRGGEDYGYTFGSGTRLTVV.